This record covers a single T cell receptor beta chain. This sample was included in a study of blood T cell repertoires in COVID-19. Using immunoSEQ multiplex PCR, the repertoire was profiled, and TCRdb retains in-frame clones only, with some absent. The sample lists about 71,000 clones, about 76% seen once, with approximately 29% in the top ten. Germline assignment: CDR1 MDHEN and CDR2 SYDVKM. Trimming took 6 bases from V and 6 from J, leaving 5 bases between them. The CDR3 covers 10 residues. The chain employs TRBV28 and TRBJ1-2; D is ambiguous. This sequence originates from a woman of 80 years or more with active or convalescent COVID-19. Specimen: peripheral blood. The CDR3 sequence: CASRRNGYTF. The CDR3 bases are TGTGCCAGCAGGCGCAATGGCTACACCTTC.